The clone carrying this T cell receptor (beta chain) is a singleton in its sample. The target antigen is unknown. MiXCR was run by TCRdb on the 5' RACE reads, yielding one entry per CDR3 protein. This repertoire shows about 920,000 distinct CDR3 sequences, about 12% found once; its top ten account for 1.5% to 2%. This sample stems from a study of identical twins. Healthy Caucasians alone served as donors. Broader study findings: Conclusions were based on cross-sectional statistical analysis, without following the same donors. Out-of-frame alpha sequences common to twins exhibited an excess of low generation probability.

The same data also contributed to another study, on yellow fever vaccine responses in identical twins.

The receptor comes from a woman between 18 and 29 years old in good health. Specimen: PBMCs.

The CDR3 DNA sequence: TGCAGTGTCACTCGGGGACAGGGTGAAGCTTTCTTT. Translated: CSVTRGQGEAFF. V and J are TRBV20-1 and TRBJ1-1, with 9 nucleotides matching TRBD1. V dropped 7 bases and J dropped 7; count of bases not matched to a gene: 7. The length of the CDR3 is 12 residues. The germline gives CDR1 DFQATT, CDR2 SNEGSKA (reference sequence).